The next 3 T cell receptor beta chains were all read from a single sample in a study of neurological immune-mediated disorders. TCRdb reprocessed the 5' RACE reads via MiXCR and lists one record per CDR3 protein. The table lists tens of thousands of distinct CDR3 sequences, around 9.9% of them singletons, with about 1.7% in the top ten. Sequenced input: PBMCs. The receptors shown here come from a man aged 45-65 years in good health.

In this sample, this clonotype turned up many times. V is TRBV5-1 and J is TRBJ2-1; 15 bases are shared with TRBD2. Germline V gives CDR1 SGHRS, CDR2 YFSETQ. Losses at the gene ends were 4 bases for V and 8 bases for J; bases not matched to a gene: 4. The CDR3 is 15 amino acids. The CDR3 here is CASSPGLAGGDEQFF. In DNA, the CDR3 is TGCGCCAGCAGCCCGGGACTAGCGGGAGGTGATGAGCAGTTCTTC.

The V call is TRBV28, the J call TRBJ2-7; D unresolved. CDR3 length: 13 residues. V was shortened by 3 bases and J by 3 bases, with 9 bases between the two germline ends. The V gene's germline CDR1 is MDHEN and CDR2 SYDVKM. CDR3 region: CASSFPPIYEQYF. The CDR3 bases are TGTGCCAGCAGTTTTCCCCCCATCTACGAGCAGTACTTC.

This clonotype was detected ten times or more. The J gene is TRBJ2-1, the V gene TRBV27; tentative D call: TRBD2 (6 bases). The CDR3 extends over 14 amino acids. Germline values: CDR1 MNHEY, CDR2 SMNVEV (reference sequence). Trimming took 5 bases from V and 9 from J, leaving 17 bases between them. The CDR3 is CASSPRLPGGEQFF. CDR3 bases: TGTGCCAGCAGTCCCCGACTCCCCGGGGGTGAGCAGTTCTTC.